The TCR beta chain described here comes from a study of T cell changes during pregnancy in multiple sclerosis. The CDR3 is 15 amino acids. Between the trimmed V and J ends, which lost 1 base and 8 bases, there was a span of 12 bases. CDR1 SGHAT and CDR2 FQNNGV come from the germline V gene. Sequencing used immunoSEQ multiplex PCR; TCRdb keeps in-frame clones, though not all of them. The data hold about 49,000 clones, with 90% observed a single time. Only one count was recorded for this clone. This sequence was found in a female donor in good health, enrolled as a control in a pregnancy study. The chain couples TRBV11-2 to TRBJ1-6; D ambiguous. The sample consisted of peripheral blood, taken after pregnancy. CDR3 coding DNA: TGTGCCAGCAGCTTAGGGGCGTGGGGAGATTCACCCCTCCACTTT. This codes for CASSLGAWGDSPLHF.